One and the same sample provided the 20 T cell receptor beta chains below, sequenced in a study of blood T cell repertoires in COVID-19. Data came from immunoSEQ multiplex PCR; TCRdb stores just in-frame clones and leaves some out. In the table there are 95,000 to 110,000 clones, 70% to 90% of which are singletons. Sequencing used peripheral blood. The receptors derive from a man aged 45-65 years in a cohort sampled during active COVID-19.

The chain uses TRBV5-5 and TRBJ2-2, with TRBD1 identical over 8 bases. The CDR3 totals 15 residues. J lost 3 bases, V lost 0 bases, and 1 base had no gene match. Germline V gives CDR1 SGHKS, CDR2 YYEKEE (reference sequence). CDR3: CASSLGTGYTGELFF. The CDR3 DNA reads as TGTGCCAGCAGCTTGGGGACAGGGTACACCGGGGAGCTGTTTTTT.

J is TRBJ1-1 and V is TRBV5-1; the match to TRBD1 covers 9 bases. This CDR3 is 15 amino acids long. Trimming removed 1 base from V and 6 bases from J; junction bases left unmatched: 7. The germline V gene encodes CDR1 SGHRS and CDR2 YFSETQ. The DNA for the CDR3 is TGCGCCAGCAGCTTGTCCCAGGACAGGGGAGCTGAAGCTTTCTTT. Its translation: CASSLSQDRGAEAFF.

The chain joins TRBV6-1 to TRBJ2-2; the match to TRBD1 covers 7 bases. Germline-derived CDR1 and CDR2 are MNHNS and SASEGT. This CDR3 contains 16 residues. The trim removed 2 bases at V and 6 bases at J, leaving 9 bases unmatched. CDR3 in DNA: TGTGCCAGCAGTGAACCCGCAGGGGGACCGTCCGGGGAGCTGTTTTTT. Its protein product is CASSEPAGGPSGELFF.

This chain uses TRBV29-1 with TRBJ2-5; TRBD1 matches 9 bases. The V gene end was trimmed by 7 bases and the J gene end by 5 bases; junction bases not matched to a gene: 5. Germline CDR1 SQVTM, CDR2 ANQGSEA. CDR3 length equals 12 residues. The CDR3: CSGSQGAETQYF. In nucleotides, the CDR3 is TGCAGCGGATCACAGGGGGCGGAGACCCAGTACTTC.

The rearrangement joins TRBV2 to TRBJ1-1; 11 positions agree with TRBD1. Germline CDR1 reads SNHLY; CDR2 reads FYNNEI. The CDR3 spans 16 residues. Trimming took 7 bases from V and 4 from J; bases not matched to a gene: 11. DNA for the CDR3: TGTGCCAGCAACCCCTTAGGGACAGGGGGGGTCACTGAAGCTTTCTTT. Translation: CASNPLGTGGVTEAFF.

The rearrangement links TRBV10-3 to TRBJ2-3, with D possibly TRBD2 on 5 matching bases. V lost 3 bases and J lost 1, with 8 bases in between. Germline V lookup: CDR1 ENHRY, CDR2 SYGVKD. CDR3 length equals 14 residues. The CDR3 DNA reads TGTGCCATCAGTGATATTAGCGGCACAGATACGCAGTATTTT. It encodes CAISDISGTDTQYF.

The rearrangement uses TRBV28 and TRBJ1-2, with TRBD1 matching over 8 bases. CDR3 size: 16 residues. Trimming cost V 0 bases and J 4 bases; bases outside gene matches: 7. Germline CDR1 and CDR2: MDHEN and SYDVKM. The CDR3 sequence is CASSLWQGASGYGYTF. The CDR3 DNA reads TGTGCCAGCAGTTTATGGCAGGGGGCTTCGGGCTATGGCTACACCTTC.

The gene calls are TRBV10-3 and TRBJ2-3; a weak D match, TRBD1 (6 bases). Trimming cost V 5 bases and J 4 bases, with 13 bases left between them. CDR3 length: 14 residues. Germline V gene data show CDR1 as ENHRY and CDR2 as SYGVKD. CDR3 DNA: TGTGCCATCAGTACAGGGTTCGTGGCAGATACGCAGTATTTT. Residues: CAISTGFVADTQYF.

The chain uses TRBV6-5 and TRBJ2-5; possible D gene TRBD2, 6 bases. V was trimmed by 7 bases and J by 5 bases, leaving 14 bases between them. The CDR3 covers 13 residues. The germline CDR1 and CDR2 sequences are MNHEY and SVGAGI. CDR3: CASMRDSGETQYF. In nucleotides, the CDR3 is TGTGCCAGCATGAGGGACTCGGGGGAGACCCAGTACTTC.

The chain has TRBV19 and TRBJ2-5; 10 positions agree with TRBD2. V was pared by 2 bases and J by 2 bases, with 8 bases of the junction left unmatched. The CDR3 loop spans 17 amino acids. The germline V gene encodes CDR1 LNHDA and CDR2 SQIVND (reference sequence). CDR3 bases: TGTGCCAGTAGTATATCAGCGGGGGGGCTAGGACAAGAGACCCAGTACTTC. As protein: CASSISAGGLGQETQYF.

The chain has TRBV9 and TRBJ1-2; D is unclear. Germline V gives CDR1 SGDLS, CDR2 YYNGEE. V was shortened by 0 bases and J by 3 bases, with 6 bases between the two germline ends. This CDR3 is built from 13 residues. CDR3 nucleotides: TGTGCCAGCAGCGTAGTGGCGGACTATGGCTACACCTTC. Translating it yields CASSVVADYGYTF.

The chain joins TRBV5-1 to TRBJ2-7; TRBD1 matches at 8 bases. CDR3 length: 15 residues. Germline V CDR1 and CDR2: SGHRS, YFSETQ. V dropped 1 base and J dropped 0; count of bases not matched to a gene: 3. The DNA for the CDR3 is TGCGCCAGCAGCTTGAATACAGGGGGCTCCTACGAGCAGTACTTC. Protein: CASSLNTGGSYEQYF.

The chain links TRBV25-1 to TRBJ1-1; D might be TRBD1 (5 bases). The germline gives CDR1 MGHDK, CDR2 SYGVNS. This CDR3 spans 13 amino acids. V lost 10 bases and J lost 2, with 14 bases in between. The CDR3 nucleotides are TGTGCCACCCGGGGCGGGGGTAACACTGAAGCTTTCTTT. Translated, it gives CATRGGGNTEAFF. The full variable domain, its missing parts supplied by reference TRBV25-1 and TRBJ1-1, is EADIYQTPRYLVIGTGKKITLECSQTMGHDKMYWYQQDPGMELHLIHYSYGVNSTEKGDLSSESTVSRIRTEHFPLTLESARPSHTSQYLCATRGGGNTEAFFGQGTRLTVV.

This clone was counted once. V gene TRBV28 combines with J gene TRBJ1-6; the D gene is possibly TRBD1 (5 bases). Trimming removed 8 bases from V and 9 bases from J, with 17 bases in between. The CDR3 is 14 amino acids. The germline V gene encodes CDR1 MDHEN and CDR2 SYDVKM. CDR3: CASWTGAGSSPLHF. For the CDR3, the DNA is TGTGCCAGCTGGACCGGGGCCGGGAGTTCACCCCTCCACTTT.

This rearrangement joins TRBV5-1 to TRBJ1-1; possible D gene TRBD1, 6 bases. V lost 4 bases and J 1 base, leaving 14 bases between the germline ends. Germline V gene data show CDR1 as SGHRS and CDR2 as YFSETQ. The CDR3 has 15 amino acids. CDR3 region: CASSVTGLGNTEAFF. CDR3 bases: TGCGCCAGCAGCGTAACAGGGCTGGGGAACACTGAAGCTTTCTTT.

This chain uses TRBV5-1 with TRBJ1-3; D unresolved. The V gene lost 4 bases and the J gene lost 1 base, with 9 bases spanning the gap. The CDR3 spans 14 residues. Germline assignment: CDR1 SGHRS and CDR2 YFSETQ. The CDR3 bases are TGCGCCAGCAGCGGAGGAGCTTCTGGAAACACCATATATTTT. It translates to CASSGGASGNTIYF.

V is TRBV11-3 and J is TRBJ2-1; 13 nucleotides agree with TRBD2. The CDR3 loop spans 18 amino acids. Germline V gene data show CDR1 as SGHNT and CDR2 as YENEEA. V shed 1 base, J shed 8 bases, and the junction held 11 bases outside the gene matches. The DNA of the CDR3 is TGTGCCAGCAGCTTAGGTCCCCTAACTAGCGGGGGGGCCGATGAGCAGTTCTTC. Translation gives CASSLGPLTSGGADEQFF.

The gene calls are TRBV6-5 and TRBJ2-7; the match to TRBD1 covers 10 bases. The CDR3 is 14 amino acids. From germline, CDR1 is MNHEY and CDR2 SVGAGI. V shed 6 bases and J 7 bases; nucleotides not matched to a gene: 9. The chain's CDR3 is CASRLGTGAREQYF. In DNA, the CDR3 is TGTGCCAGCAGACTCGGGACAGGGGCGCGAGAGCAGTACTTC.

This clone was counted a few times. Other DNA sequences in this specimen translate into the identical CDR3. The chain recombines TRBV5-1 with TRBJ2-2; D perhaps matches TRBD1 (5 bases). Trimming left V 0 bases short and J 4 bases short, with 7 bases between. This CDR3 contains 14 residues. In germline, CDR1 is SGHRS, CDR2 YFSETQ. The CDR3 here is CASSLGQGTGELFF. In DNA form, the CDR3 reads TGCGCCAGCAGCTTGGGGCAGGGCACCGGGGAGCTGTTTTTT. Full variable domain (remainder filled in from reference TRBV5-1 and TRBJ2-2): KAGVTQTPRYLIKTRGQQVTLSCSPISGHRSVSWYQQTPGQGLQFLFEYFSETQRNKGNFPGRFSGRQFSNSRSEMNVSTLELGDSALYLCASSLGQGTGELFFGEGSRLTVL.

This rearrangement joins TRBV5-1 to TRBJ2-3; D is unresolved. Germline V gene sequence: CDR1 SGHRS, CDR2 YFSETQ. V lost 2 bases, J lost 2 bases, and 9 bases lay in between. The length of the CDR3 is 14 residues. CDR3 in amino acids: CASSLDLFTDTQYF. The CDR3, as DNA: TGCGCCAGCAGCTTAGACTTGTTCACAGATACGCAGTATTTT.